What follows are 23 T cell receptor beta chains derived from one specimen sequenced in a study of blood T cells in healthy people across ages. Primed by a sample-barcoded 5' primer and a J-beta primer mix, a second PCR proceeded for about 6 to 12 cycles. From the 5' RACE reads, TCRdb called clonotypes with MiXCR, one entry per CDR3 protein. The table lists roughly 800,000 distinct CDR3 sequences, about 62% of them singletons. The sequenced sample consisted of blood. All receptors come from a young man in good health.

This clonotype was recorded at least ten times. This chain links TRBV13 with TRBJ2-7, with TRBD2 as a possible D gene (6 bases). The CDR3 loop spans 13 amino acids. Germline-derived CDR1 and CDR2 are PRHDT and FYEKMQ (reference sequence). Trimming cost V 5 bases and J 4 bases, with 12 bases left between them. The CDR3 spells CASSPGLIYEQYF. The CDR3 bases are TGTGCCAGCAGCCCGGGACTCATATACGAGCAGTACTTC.

This rearrangement joins TRBV7-6 to TRBJ2-5, with D unclear. CDR3 length: 16 amino acids. Germline V gene sequence: CDR1 SGHVS, CDR2 FNYEAQ. Trimming left V 4 bases short and J 1 base short, with 16 bases between. In nucleotides, the CDR3 is TGTGCCAGCAGCTCAACTTACCGGACCATCCAAGAGACCCAGTACTTC. This gives the protein CASSSTYRTIQETQYF. Combining the CDR3 with reference TRBV7-6 and TRBJ2-5 gives the whole variable domain GAGVSQSPRYKVTKRGQDVALRCDPISGHVSLYWYRQALGQGPEFLTYFNYEAQQDKSGLPNDRFSAERPEGSISTLTIQRTEQRDSAMYRCASSSTYRTIQETQYFGPGTRLLVL.

This clonotype was seen only once. This chain joins TRBV5-5 and TRBJ2-7; 7 bases align to TRBD1. There are 16 residues in the CDR3. The V segment lost 5 bases and the J segment 7 bases; nucleotides outside the gene matches: 18. CDR1 and CDR2 from the germline V gene are SGHKS and YYEKEE (reference sequence). The chain's CDR3 is CASRYRDSRTNREQYF. The DNA of the CDR3 is TGTGCCAGCAGGTATAGGGACAGCCGTACCAACCGTGAGCAGTACTTC.

The chain couples TRBV4-1 to TRBJ2-7; 10 bases align to TRBD1. This CDR3 has 15 residues. Germline lookup yields CDR1 MGHRA and CDR2 YSYEKL. Losses at the gene ends were 2 bases for V and 6 bases for J; bases not matched to a gene: 7. The CDR3 sequence is CASSQSPGQGFEQYF. In DNA form, the CDR3 reads TGCGCCAGCAGCCAAAGCCCGGGACAGGGGTTCGAGCAGTACTTC.

The gene calls are TRBV29-1 and TRBJ2-3, with 7 bases lining up with TRBD2. Germline V gene lookup returns CDR1 SQVTM and CDR2 ANQGSEA. The CDR3 has 15 residues. The V segment lost 0 bases and the J segment 1 base; nucleotides outside the gene matches: 4. The CDR3 DNA sequence: TGCAGCGTTGAAGATGGACTAGTTCGCACAGATACGCAGTATTTT. Amino acids: CSVEDGLVRTDTQYF.

This chain uses TRBV29-1 with TRBJ2-7, with TRBD2 as a possible D gene (6 bases). Germline CDR1 SQVTM, CDR2 ANQGSEA. V was trimmed by 6 bases and J by 1 base, leaving 25 bases between them. This CDR3 has 17 residues. The CDR3 DNA is TGCAGCGTCCAAGAGTTTACCGGGAGAAGGGGTTCCTACGAGCAGTACTTC. Protein product: CSVQEFTGRRGSYEQYF.

This sequence joins TRBV2 and TRBJ2-1; 7 bases align to TRBD2. Germline V gene data show CDR1 as SNHLY and CDR2 as FYNNEI. This CDR3 is 13 amino acids long. V gave up 7 bases and J gave up 9 bases; unmatched junction bases: 9. The chain's CDR3 is CASNGGRMVEQFF. The CDR3 DNA reads TGTGCCAGCAACGGCGGGAGAATGGTTGAGCAGTTCTTC.

This sequence joins TRBV10-3 and TRBJ1-5; D remains ambiguous. Looked up from germline, CDR1 is ENHRY and CDR2 is SYGVKD. The CDR3 runs to 14 residues. V lost 0 bases and J 7 bases, leaving 10 bases between the germline ends. CDR3 coding DNA: TGTGCCATCAGTGAGTCAGGTTCGGGGCAGCCCCAGCATTTT. As protein: CAISESGSGQPQHF.

This chain uses TRBV4-3 with TRBJ2-3; the D gene could be TRBD1 or TRBD2 (5 bases each). V lost 0 bases, J lost 0 bases, and 16 bases lay in between. Germline V CDR1 and CDR2: LGHNA, YSLEER. The CDR3 is 18 amino acids. In DNA, the CDR3 is TGCGCCAGCAGCCAAGATCAGGGCCCCGGGACGAGCACAGATACGCAGTATTTT. Translation gives CASSQDQGPGTSTDTQYF.

The chain uses TRBV28 and TRBJ2-4; possible D gene TRBD1, 6 bases. CDR3 length: 16 residues. V was shortened by 6 bases and J by 0 bases, with 15 bases between the two germline ends. Germline V CDR1 and CDR2: MDHEN, SYDVKM. The CDR3 region has the DNA TGTGCCAGCAGCCCAGGACAGCGCCTAGCCAAAAACATTCAGTACTTC. Translated: CASSPGQRLAKNIQYF.

The V call is TRBV3-1, the J call TRBJ2-6, with D tentatively TRBD2 (5 bases). This CDR3 spans 15 amino acids. V was shortened by 1 base and J by 3 bases, with 7 bases between the two germline ends. Looked up from germline, CDR1 is LGHDT and CDR2 is YNNKEL (reference sequence). CDR3 in DNA: TGTGCCAGCAGCCAAGCCGGGGTTGGGGCCAACGTCCTGACTTTC. It specifies CASSQAGVGANVLTF.

This clonotype appeared a single time. This chain connects TRBV30 to TRBJ2-1; D remains unclear. The CDR3 spans 13 residues. CDR1 and CDR2 (germline): GTSNPN, SVGIG (reference sequence). Trimming took off 1 base at V and 6 bases at J, with 10 bases between the two ends. CDR3 residues: CAWSAGVGNEQFF. Here the CDR3 DNA reads TGTGCCTGGAGTGCTGGGGTTGGCAATGAGCAGTTCTTC. The full variable domain, its missing parts supplied by reference TRBV30 and TRBJ2-1, is SQTIHQWPATLVQPVGSPLSLECTVEGTSNPNLYWYRQAAGRGLQLLFYSVGIGQISSEVPQNLSASRPQDRQFILSSKKLLLSDSGFYLCAWSAGVGNEQFFGPGTRLTVL.

The chain is built from TRBV29-1 and TRBJ2-3; 7 positions agree with TRBD1. The CDR3 spans 13 residues. Germline-derived CDR1 and CDR2 are SQVTM and ANQGSEA. After removal of 6 bases from V and 6 bases from J, the junction contained 9 bases not matched to a gene. CDR3 region: CSVATTGPDTQYF. The CDR3 region has the DNA TGCAGCGTGGCAACGACAGGGCCCGATACGCAGTATTTT.

The chain uses TRBV5-1 and TRBJ1-2; weak D call: TRBD1 (6 bases). Germline V lookup: CDR1 SGHRS, CDR2 YFSETQ. This CDR3 spans 15 amino acids. V dropped 0 bases and J dropped 2 bases, with 11 bases sitting between them. CDR3 coding DNA: TGCGCCAGCAGCTTGGCCGGGGGCAAAAACTATGGCTACACCTTC. Translated: CASSLAGGKNYGYTF.

The genes are TRBV27 and TRBJ1-6; D is ambiguous. This CDR3 is built from 13 residues. Germline CDR1 MNHEY, CDR2 SMNVEV (reference sequence). V was clipped by 8 bases and J by 7 bases, with 12 bases between them. In DNA, the CDR3 is TGTGCCAGCTGGCGACGGCAAAATTCACCCCTCCACTTT. Its translation: CASWRRQNSPLHF.

This clonotype was picked up a small number of times. V usage is TRBV29-1 and J usage is TRBJ2-3, with D tentatively TRBD1 (6 bases). CDR3 length equals 14 residues. Germline V gene sequence: CDR1 SQVTM, CDR2 ANQGSEA. The CDR3 coding sequence is TGCAGTCACGGCCCGGGACATCGCACAGATACGCAGTATTTT. It is translated as CSHGPGHRTDTQYF.

This clonotype was detected a few times. The rearrangement uses TRBV29-1 and TRBJ2-7; 10 bases align to TRBD2. The germline CDR1 and CDR2 sequences are SQVTM and ANQGSEA. This CDR3 spans 17 amino acids. Unmatched junction bases numbered 18, after V lost 6 bases and J lost 4 bases. The CDR3 here is CSVGGRIGLAAPYEQYF. The CDR3 DNA reads as TGCAGCGTCGGCGGACGGATCGGACTAGCGGCCCCGTACGAGCAGTACTTC.

This clonotype was recorded once. This chain links TRBV7-9 with TRBJ2-5; tentatively, D is TRBD2 (6 bases). Germline V gene sequence: CDR1 SEHNR, CDR2 FQNEAQ (reference sequence). CDR3 length: 17 residues. Trimming shortened V by 5 bases and J by 4 bases, and 23 bases separated the two germline ends. Here the CDR3 reads CASSQMMYGRDGETQYF. As DNA, the CDR3 is TGTGCCAGCAGCCAGATGATGTACGGGAGAGATGGAGAGACCCAGTACTTC.

The V call is TRBV6-6, the J call TRBJ2-7; D possibly matches TRBD1 or TRBD2 (5 bases each). Germline V gives CDR1 MNHNY, CDR2 SVGAGI (reference sequence). CDR3 length: 13 amino acids. V was cut by 7 bases and J by 2 bases, with 12 bases left in between. The chain's CDR3 is CASIGTFTYEQYF. CDR3 in DNA: TGTGCCAGCATAGGGACCTTCACCTACGAGCAGTACTTC.

This chain joins TRBV6-6 and TRBJ2-3; D is perhaps TRBD2 (5 bases). V lost 0 bases, J lost 4 bases, and 17 bases lay in between. This CDR3 is built from 17 residues. CDR1 and CDR2 from the germline V gene are MNHNY and SVGAGI (reference sequence). The CDR3 DNA is TGTGCCAGCAGTTACTCGAATCCACGGGGTCAGTCAGATACGCAGTATTTT. It encodes CASSYSNPRGQSDTQYF.

Concerning this clonotype itself: Mismatch with germline at one junction end may stem from a read error. The chain couples TRBV10-3 to TRBJ2-7, with D perhaps TRBD1 (6 bases). Germline CDR1 reads ENHRY; CDR2 reads SYGVKD. The CDR3 runs to 16 residues. CDR3 protein: CAISDPGQSSSYERYF. Here the CDR3 DNA reads TGTGCCATCAGTGACCCCGGACAGAGTTCCTCCTACGAGCGGTACTTC.

The chain carries TRBV18 and TRBJ2-5, with a weak D call TRBD1 (6 bases). The J call may be in error: the DNA end matches TRBJ2-7 better. Germline V CDR1 and CDR2: KGHSH, LQKENI. The CDR3 covers 15 residues. The CDR3 sequence: CASSPTVGAVYEQYF. For the CDR3, the DNA is TGTGCCAGCTCACCGACTGTGGGGGCGGTTTACGAGCAGTACTTC.

This clonotype occurred once. The CDR3 protein is CASRTTGGSEQFF. CDR3 DNA: TGTGCCAGCAGAACCACAGGGGGCAGTGAGCAGTTCTTC. The chain joins TRBV2 to TRBJ2-1; TRBD1 aligns across 9 bases. J lost 9 bases, V lost 6 bases, and 6 bases had no gene match. This CDR3 region has 13 residues. Germline lookup yields CDR1 SNHLY and CDR2 FYNNEI. Together with reference TRBV2 and TRBJ2-1, the CDR3 gives the full variable domain: EPEVTQTPSHQVTQMGQEVILRCVPISNHLYFYWYRQILGQKVEFLVSFYNNEISEKSEIFDDQFSVERPDGSNFTLKIRSTKLEDSAMYFCASRTTGGSEQFFGPGTRLTVL.